This TCR beta chain originates from a study of T cell responses to AZD1222 COVID-19 vaccine. Study-level findings and limits: Repertoire samples came only from after the peak T cell response. The CD4 TCRs associated with vaccination extended across spike and predominated at 160-218 and 743-854. Unmutated variant regions are reportedly the target of nearly half of TCRs that are spike-specific.

TCRdb keeps only in-frame clones here, not all; method: immunoSEQ multiplex PCR. The top ten hold less than 6.5% of the sample, which has roughly 150,000 clones, 80% to 95% seen once. Worth noting for this clone: Its cognate antigen is unknown.

The specimen comprised peripheral blood, sampled 28 days after the second AZD1222 dose. The sequence was obtained from an adult who received the AZD1222 COVID-19 vaccine.

CDR3: CASSFRGTRQAFF. The CDR3 nucleotides are TGTGCCAGCAGTTTCCGGGGGACCCGGCAAGCTTTCTTT. V is TRBV28 and J is TRBJ1-1, with TRBD1 as a possible D gene (5 bases). Germline V gene lookup returns CDR1 MDHEN and CDR2 SYDVKM. V lost 3 bases and J 9 bases, leaving 14 bases between the germline ends. There are 13 residues in the CDR3.